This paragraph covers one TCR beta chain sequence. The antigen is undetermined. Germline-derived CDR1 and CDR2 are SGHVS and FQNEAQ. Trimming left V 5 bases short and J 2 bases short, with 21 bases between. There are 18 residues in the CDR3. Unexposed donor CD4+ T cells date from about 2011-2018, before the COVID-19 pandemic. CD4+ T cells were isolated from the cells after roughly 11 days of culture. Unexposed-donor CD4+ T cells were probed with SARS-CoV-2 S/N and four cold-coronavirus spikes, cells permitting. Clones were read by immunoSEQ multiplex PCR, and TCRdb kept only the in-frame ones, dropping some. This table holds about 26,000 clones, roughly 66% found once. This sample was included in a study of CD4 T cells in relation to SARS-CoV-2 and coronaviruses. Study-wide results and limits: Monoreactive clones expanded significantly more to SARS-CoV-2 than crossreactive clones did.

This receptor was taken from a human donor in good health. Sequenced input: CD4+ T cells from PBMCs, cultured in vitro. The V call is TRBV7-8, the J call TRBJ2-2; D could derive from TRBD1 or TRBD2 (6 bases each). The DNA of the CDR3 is TGTGCCAGCAGCGCGAGATATGGGGGGCTCCTTAACACCGGGGAGCTGTTTTTT. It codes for CASSARYGGLLNTGELFF. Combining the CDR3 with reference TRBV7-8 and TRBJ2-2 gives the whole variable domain GAGVSQSPRYKVAKRGQDVALRCDPISGHVSLFWYQQALGQGPEFLTYFQNEAQLDKSGLPSDRFFAERPEGSVSTLKIQRTQQEDSAVYLCASSARYGGLLNTGELFFGEGSRLTVL.